A selection of T cell receptor beta chains follows, all from one sample in a study of T-cell reconstitution after alpha-beta-depleted transplantation in children. Using its own MiXCR run on the PCR reads, TCRdb lists one record per CDR3 protein. The data show around 400,000 distinct CDR3 sequences, just over 20% seen once. Specimen: PBMCs from the stem cell graft donor, collected from the stem cell graft. The receptors here all came from a human donor who donated a stem cell graft to a child with acute myeloid leukemia. Each CDR3 is given with its conserved first and last residue. D genes are given only for firm matches. Clone size is stated in some rows and not others, as once, few, many or a class when expanded.

J | size | V | D | DNA | CDR3
TRBJ1-1 | many | TRBV5-6 | NA | TGTGCCAGCAGCTTGGACGTAACTGAAGCTTTCTTT | CASSLDVTEAFF
TRBJ2-1 | NA | TRBV9 | NA | TGTGCCAGCAGCGTAGAAAACTACAATGAGCAGTTCTTC | CASSVENYNEQFF
TRBJ2-3 | NA | TRBV12-3/TRBV12-4 | TRBD2 | TGTGCCAGCAGTTCCGGTTTTAGCGGGAGGAGCACAGATACGCAGTATTTT | CASSSGFSGRSTDTQYF
TRBJ2-7 | NA | TRBV12-3/TRBV12-4 | NA | TGTGCCAGCAGCCCTGGGCTCTACCCCTACGAGCAGTACTTC | CASSPGLYPYEQYF
TRBJ2-2 | few | TRBV5-5 | TRBD2 | TGTGCCAGCAGCTCGGCTAGCGGGGTGAACACCGGGGAGCTGTTTTTT | CASSSASGVNTGELFF
TRBJ1-5 | NA | TRBV20-1 | NA | TGCAGTGCTAGAGCTTTGGCCACCAATCAGCCCCAGCATTTT | CSARALATNQPQHF
TRBJ2-5 | many | TRBV20-1 | TRBD2 | TGCAGTGCCCGACTAGCGGGAGGCACCCACGAGACCCAGTACTTC | CSARLAGGTHETQYF
TRBJ2-5 | NA | TRBV3-1 | TRBD1 | TGTGCCAGCAGCCTCGAGGTCAGGACAGGGAAGACCCAGTACTTC | CASSLEVRTGKTQYF
TRBJ2-7 | many | TRBV20-1 | NA | TGCAGTGCTAGCAGGGACCTGAGCTCCTACGAGCAGTACTTC | CSASRDLSSYEQYF
TRBJ2-1 | many | TRBV12-3/TRBV12-4 | NA | TGTGCCAGCAGTAATCGACGTTACAATGAGCAGTTCTTC | CASSNRRYNEQFF
TRBJ2-2 | NA | TRBV7-3 | NA | TGTGCCAGCAGCTCCACGGTCCACTCCGCGAACACCGGGGAGCTGTTTTTT | CASSSTVHSANTGELFF
TRBJ2-7 | many | TRBV20-1 | TRBD2 | TGCAGTGCAGGGAGGGCTGTGACGACCTACGAGCAGTACTTC | CSAGRAVTTYEQYF
TRBJ1-2 | few | TRBV12-3/TRBV12-4 | NA | TGTGCCAGCAGGGAGGGGGGCGACTACACCTTC | CASREGGDYTF
TRBJ2-7 | few | TRBV20-1 | TRBD2 | TGCAGTGCTAGAGATGGACTAGCAGGAGACCACTTTTTCTACGAGCAGTACTTC | CSARDGLAGDHFFYEQYF
TRBJ1-1 | few | TRBV7-2 | NA | TGTGCCAGCAGCAACGACAGGAACACTGAAGCTTTCTTT | CASSNDRNTEAFF
TRBJ2-7 | few | TRBV28 | NA | TGTGCCAGCAGCCTGGGGTGGGCCTACGAGCAGTACTTC | CASSLGWAYEQYF
TRBJ2-1 | many | TRBV20-1 | NA | TGCAGTGCGGGCCGGGACTCCACCGGCTACAATGAGCAGTTCTTC | CSAGRDSTGYNEQFF
TRBJ1-1 | many | TRBV29-1 | NA | TGCAGCGTTGACCCGGGACCTACAGAAGCTTTCTTT | CSVDPGPTEAFF
TRBJ2-3 | NA | TRBV7-8 | TRBD1 | TGTGCCTGCCGGGGGGACAGGGTCACAGATACGCAGTATTTT | CACRGDRVTDTQYF
TRBJ2-1 | NA | TRBV28 | NA | TGTGCCAGCAGTCCCTCAATCGGTAATGAGCAGTTCTTC | CASSPSIGNEQFF
TRBJ1-1 | NA | TRBV20-1 | NA | TGCAGTGCGAGAGTTAGGACAGTAGTGAACACTGAAGCTTTCTTT | CSARVRTVVNTEAFF
TRBJ2-6 | few | TRBV7-6 | NA | TGTGCCAGCAGCTTACGGAAGGTGCCTTCTGGGGCCAACGTCCTGACTTTC | CASSLRKVPSGANVLTF
TRBJ1-2 | many | TRBV6-5 | NA | TGTGCCAGCAGTTACTCGGACGGGGGCAGGGGCTACACCTTC | CASSYSDGGRGYTF
TRBJ1-5 | NA | TRBV27 | NA | TGTGCCAGCAGTACATCAGGGTACCAGCCCCAGCATTTT | CASSTSGYQPQHF
TRBJ2-1 | many | TRBV20-1 | NA | TGCAGTGCACCTCTCGAGGGAAGGCGGAATGAGCAGTTCTTC | CSAPLEGRRNEQFF
TRBJ2-2 | NA | TRBV7-2 | TRBD2 | TGTGCCAGCAGCCTGGGACTAGCGGGTGTCACCGGGGAGCTGTTTTTT | CASSLGLAGVTGELFF
TRBJ1-1 | medium-sized | TRBV20-1 | NA | TGCAGTGCTACCGGGCCGCAGGGCGCAGCTTTCTTT | CSATGPQGAAFF
TRBJ2-1 | few | TRBV20-1 | NA | TGCAGGGCTAGAGCCAGTAGCGGAAACTCCTACAATGAGCAGTTCTTC | CRARASSGNSYNEQFF
TRBJ2-7 | many | TRBV7-9 | TRBD1 | TGTGCCAGCAGCTTACCGGGACAGAACTACGAGCAGTACTTC | CASSLPGQNYEQYF
TRBJ2-7 | many | TRBV29-1 | NA | TGCAGCTTCGAGACTAGTAACTACGAGCAGTACTTC | CSFETSNYEQYF
TRBJ2-6 | few | TRBV12-3/TRBV12-4 | NA | TGTGCCAGCAGTTTACCGTTCTCTGGGGCCAACGTCCTGACTTTC | CASSLPFSGANVLTF
TRBJ1-2 | many | TRBV20-1 | NA | TGCAGTGCTAGTCTAGGTTCTTATGGCTACACCTTC | CSASLGSYGYTF
TRBJ1-5 | NA | TRBV24-1 | NA | TGTGCCACCAGTGATTCGGGGGACCCCCAGCCCCAGCATTTT | CATSDSGDPQPQHF
TRBJ2-1 | few | TRBV24-1 | TRBD2 | TGTGCCACCGGGCGGACTAGCGCTTACAATGAGCAGTTCTTC | CATGRTSAYNEQFF
TRBJ2-5 | NA | TRBV20-1 | NA | TGCAGTGCTATCCCGGGACGCTCCCAAGAGACCCAGTACTTC | CSAIPGRSQETQYF
TRBJ2-7 | NA | TRBV20-1 | NA | TGCAGTGCTAGGCTACTGGGCCGCGAGCAGTACTTC | CSARLLGREQYF
TRBJ1-5 | NA | TRBV6-1 | TRBD1 | TGTGCCAGCAGTCTAGATGGACAGGGCGCGAATCAGCCCCAGCATTTT | CASSLDGQGANQPQHF
TRBJ2-3 | many | TRBV12-3/TRBV12-4 | TRBD1 | TGTGCCAGCAGCAATCCTGGACAGGGTAACACAGATACGCAGTATTTT | CASSNPGQGNTDTQYF
TRBJ2-7 | few | TRBV2 | NA | TGTGCCAGCAGGGGCCTCGAGCAGTACTTC | CASRGLEQYF
TRBJ1-2 | many | TRBV5-1 | NA | TGCGCCAGCAGCCCGGGACTGATCTATGGCTACACCTTC | CASSPGLIYGYTF
TRBJ2-7 | few | TRBV7-2 | TRBD2 | TGTGCCAGCAGCTTCCGGGGGAGGGCCGAAGAGCAGTACTTC | CASSFRGRAEEQYF
TRBJ1-3 | NA | TRBV2 | NA | TGTGCCAGCAGTGAGGGGCTTAACTCTGGAAACACCATATATTTT | CASSEGLNSGNTIYF
TRBJ2-5 | once | TRBV5-1 | TRBD1 | TGCGCCAGCAGCAGATCGATGACAGGGTGGGAGACCCAGTACTTC | CASSRSMTGWETQYF
TRBJ1-4 | few | TRBV9 | NA | TGTGCCAGCAGCGTAGACCCCGTTGGTGAAAAACTGTTTTTT | CASSVDPVGEKLFF
TRBJ2-1 | NA | TRBV7-9 | TRBD2 | TGTGCCAGCAGCTTAGCAGGCGCGGGAGTAATTGAGCAGTTCTTC | CASSLAGAGVIEQFF
TRBJ1-1 | NA | TRBV7-9 | NA | TGTGCCAGCACCGAGGACGGGAACACTGAAGCTTTCTTT | CASTEDGNTEAFF
TRBJ2-7 | NA | TRBV20-1 | TRBD1 | TGCAGCGCCCAACTCGACAGGGCCTACGAGCAGTACTTC | CSAQLDRAYEQYF
TRBJ2-2 | few | TRBV20-1 | TRBD2 | TGCAGCACTAGCGAGAACACCGGGGAGCTGTTTTTT | CSTSENTGELFF
TRBJ2-1 | many | TRBV24-1 | NA | TGTGCCACCGGCACGACGGGCCGGAAGGGGAATGAGCAGTTCTTC | CATGTTGRKGNEQFF
TRBJ1-6 | NA | TRBV2 | NA | TGTGCCAGCACCGGGCAGGGCGGTTCACCCCTCCACTTT | CASTGQGGSPLHF
TRBJ2-5 | NA | TRBV28 | NA | TGTGCCAGCAGATTGACTGTAGGAGGAGAGACCCAGTACTTC | CASRLTVGGETQYF
TRBJ2-7 | many | TRBV5-1 | NA | TGCGCCAGCAGCTTGGGGGCGGAGGCCTACGAGCAGTACTTC | CASSLGAEAYEQYF